What follows describes a single TCR beta chain. Hyperthyroidism, newly diagnosed and lasting under 2 months, affected patients aged 18 to 65. The authors took PBMCs from 8.5 to 10 ml fresh peripheral blood. The data stem from a study of T cells in Graves' hyperthyroidism and ophthalmopathy. Overall study context: Peripheral blood was secured at the point of initial diagnosis, before any treatment.

CDR1 is LNHDA, CDR2 SQIVND, per germline (reference sequence). V dropped 7 bases and J dropped 5 bases, with 14 bases sitting between them. This CDR3 region has 13 residues. Amplification yielded TCR beta CDR3 regions, with RNA transcripts as the source. The TCR CDR3 first-round RT-PCR relied on the HTBI primer set. A single record per CDR3 protein comes from TCRdb applying MiXCR to the multiplex PCR reads. The sample has hundreds of thousands of distinct CDR3 sequences, 12% to 15% seen once. Sequencing was done on a sample of blood. The clonotype originates from a woman aged 18-35 years with Graves' hyperthyroidism. This chain joins TRBV19 and TRBJ1-1; D remains ambiguous. CDR3 sequence: CASIPPLGTEAFF. DNA of the CDR3: TGTGCCAGTATCCCGCCCCTGGGGACTGAAGCTTTCTTT.